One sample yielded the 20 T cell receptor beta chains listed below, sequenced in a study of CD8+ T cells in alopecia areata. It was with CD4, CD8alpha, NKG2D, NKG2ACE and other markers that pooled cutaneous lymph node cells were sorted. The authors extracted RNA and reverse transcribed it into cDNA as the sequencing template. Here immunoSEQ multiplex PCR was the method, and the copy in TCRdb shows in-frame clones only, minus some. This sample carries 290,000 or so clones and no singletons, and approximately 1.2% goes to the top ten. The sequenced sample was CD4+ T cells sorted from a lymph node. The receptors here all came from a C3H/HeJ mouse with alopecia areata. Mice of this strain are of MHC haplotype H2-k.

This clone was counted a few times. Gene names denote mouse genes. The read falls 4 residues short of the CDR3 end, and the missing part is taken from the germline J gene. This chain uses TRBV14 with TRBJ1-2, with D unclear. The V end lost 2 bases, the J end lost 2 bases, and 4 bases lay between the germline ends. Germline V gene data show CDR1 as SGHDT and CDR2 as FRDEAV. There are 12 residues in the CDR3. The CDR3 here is CASSLGNSDYTF. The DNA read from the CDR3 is TGTGCCAGCAGTTTAGGGAACTCC.

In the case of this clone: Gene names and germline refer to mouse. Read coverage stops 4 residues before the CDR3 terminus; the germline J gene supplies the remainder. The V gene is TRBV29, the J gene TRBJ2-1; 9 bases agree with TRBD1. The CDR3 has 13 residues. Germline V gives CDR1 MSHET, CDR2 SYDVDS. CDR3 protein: CASSRDRVAEQFF. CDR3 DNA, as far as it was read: TGTGCTAGCAGTAGGGACAGGGTGGCT.

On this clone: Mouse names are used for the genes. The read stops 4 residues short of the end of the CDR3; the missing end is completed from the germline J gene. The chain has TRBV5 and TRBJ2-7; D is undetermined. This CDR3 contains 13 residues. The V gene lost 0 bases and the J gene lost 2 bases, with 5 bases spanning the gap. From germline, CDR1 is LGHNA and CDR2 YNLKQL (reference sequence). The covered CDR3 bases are TGTGCCAGCAGCCAAGATGAGGCCTAT. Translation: CASSQDEAY. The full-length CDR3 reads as CASSQDEAYEQYF.

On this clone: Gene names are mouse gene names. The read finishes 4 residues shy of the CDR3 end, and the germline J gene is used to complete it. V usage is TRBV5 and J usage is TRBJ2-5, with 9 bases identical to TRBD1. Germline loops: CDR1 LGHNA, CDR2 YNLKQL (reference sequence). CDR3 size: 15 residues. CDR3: CASSQPPGQGDTQYF. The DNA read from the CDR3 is TGTGCCAGCAGCCAACCTCCGGGACAGGGAGAC.

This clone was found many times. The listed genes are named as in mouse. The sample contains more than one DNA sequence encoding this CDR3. The CDR3 bases that were read are TGTGCCAGCAGTGGACAGGGGGCAAACACCGGG. The encoded protein is CASSGQGANTG. The whole CDR3 protein reads CASSGQGANTGQLYF. This rearrangement joins TRBV13-1 to TRBJ2-2; TRBD1 aligns across 9 bases. The read ends 4 residues shy of where the CDR3 ends; the end is completed using the germline J gene. The CDR3 extends over 15 amino acids. V lost 3 bases to trimming and J lost 0 bases; unmatched junction nucleotides: 0. Germline V CDR1 and CDR2: NSHNY, SYGAGN.

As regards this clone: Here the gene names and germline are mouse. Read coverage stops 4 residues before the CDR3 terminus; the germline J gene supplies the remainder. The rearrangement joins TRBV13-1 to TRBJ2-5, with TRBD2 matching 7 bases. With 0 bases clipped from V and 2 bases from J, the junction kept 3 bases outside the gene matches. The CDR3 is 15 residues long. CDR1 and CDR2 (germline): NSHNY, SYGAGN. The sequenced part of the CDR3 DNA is TGTGCCAGCAGTGATGAGTGGGGGGTCCAAGAC. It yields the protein CASSDEWGVQD. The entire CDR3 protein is CASSDEWGVQDTQYF.

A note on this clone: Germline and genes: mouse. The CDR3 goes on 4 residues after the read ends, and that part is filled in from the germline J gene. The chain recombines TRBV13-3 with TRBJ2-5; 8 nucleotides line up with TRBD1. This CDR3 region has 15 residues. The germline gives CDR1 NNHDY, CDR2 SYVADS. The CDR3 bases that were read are TGTGCCAGCAGTGGCAAACAGGGGGAATCAGAC. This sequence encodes CASSGKQGESD. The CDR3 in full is CASSGKQGESDTQYF.

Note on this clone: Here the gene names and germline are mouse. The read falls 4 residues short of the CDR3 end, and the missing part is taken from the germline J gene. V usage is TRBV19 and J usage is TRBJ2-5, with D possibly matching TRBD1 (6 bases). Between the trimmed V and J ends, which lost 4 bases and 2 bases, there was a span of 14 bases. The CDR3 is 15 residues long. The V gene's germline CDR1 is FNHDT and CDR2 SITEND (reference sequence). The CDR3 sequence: CASSHIPDSQDTQYF. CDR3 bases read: TGTGCCAGCAGTCATATCCCGGACAGCCAAGAC.

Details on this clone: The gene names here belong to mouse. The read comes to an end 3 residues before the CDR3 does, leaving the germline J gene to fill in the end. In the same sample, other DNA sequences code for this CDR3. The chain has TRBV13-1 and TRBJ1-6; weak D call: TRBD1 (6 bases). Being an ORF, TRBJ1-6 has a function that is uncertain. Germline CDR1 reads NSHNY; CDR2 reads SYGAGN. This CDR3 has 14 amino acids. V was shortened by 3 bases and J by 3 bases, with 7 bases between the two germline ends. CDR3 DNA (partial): TGTGCCAGCAGTGGAGGGGGCTATAATTCGCCC. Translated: CASSGGGYNSP. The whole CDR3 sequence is CASSGGGYNSPLYF.

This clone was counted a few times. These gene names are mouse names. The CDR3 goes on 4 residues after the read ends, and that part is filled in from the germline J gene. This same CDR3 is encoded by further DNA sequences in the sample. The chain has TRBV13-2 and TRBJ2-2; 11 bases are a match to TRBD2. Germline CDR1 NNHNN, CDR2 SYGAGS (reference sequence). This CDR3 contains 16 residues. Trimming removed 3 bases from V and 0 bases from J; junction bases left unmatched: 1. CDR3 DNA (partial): TGTGCCAGCGGTGGGGGACTGGGGGCAAACACCGGG. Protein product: CASGGGLGANTG. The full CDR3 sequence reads CASGGGLGANTGQLYF.

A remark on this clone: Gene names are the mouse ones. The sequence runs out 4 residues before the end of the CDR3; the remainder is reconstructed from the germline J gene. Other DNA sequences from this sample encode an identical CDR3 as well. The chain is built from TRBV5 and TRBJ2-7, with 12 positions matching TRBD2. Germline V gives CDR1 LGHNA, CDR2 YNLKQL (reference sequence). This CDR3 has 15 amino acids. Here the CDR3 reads CASSQRTGGGYEQYF. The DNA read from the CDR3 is TGTGCCAGCAGCCAAAGGACTGGGGGGGGTTAT.

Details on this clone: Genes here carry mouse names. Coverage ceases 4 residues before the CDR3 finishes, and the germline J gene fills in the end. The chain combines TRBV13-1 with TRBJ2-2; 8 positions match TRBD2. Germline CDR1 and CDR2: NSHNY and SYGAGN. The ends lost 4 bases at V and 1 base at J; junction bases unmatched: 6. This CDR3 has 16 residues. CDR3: CASSPDWGQNTGQLYF. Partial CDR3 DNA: TGTGCCAGCAGTCCTGACTGGGGCCAAAACACCGGG.

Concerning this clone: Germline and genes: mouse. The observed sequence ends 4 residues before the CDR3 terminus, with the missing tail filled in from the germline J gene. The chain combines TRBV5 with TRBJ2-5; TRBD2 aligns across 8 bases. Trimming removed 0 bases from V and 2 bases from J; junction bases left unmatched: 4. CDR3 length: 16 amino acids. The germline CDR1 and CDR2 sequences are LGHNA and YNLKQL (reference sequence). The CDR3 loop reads CASSQESGGIQDTQYF. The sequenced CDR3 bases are TGTGCCAGCAGCCAAGAGTCTGGGGGGATCCAAGAC.

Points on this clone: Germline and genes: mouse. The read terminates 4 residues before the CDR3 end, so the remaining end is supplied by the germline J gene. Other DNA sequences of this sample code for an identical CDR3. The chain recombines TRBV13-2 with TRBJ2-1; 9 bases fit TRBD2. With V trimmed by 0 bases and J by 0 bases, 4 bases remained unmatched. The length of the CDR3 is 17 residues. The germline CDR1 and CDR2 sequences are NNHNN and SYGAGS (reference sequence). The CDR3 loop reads CASGDARLGDNYAEQFF. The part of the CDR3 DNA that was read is TGTGCCAGCGGTGATGCGAGACTGGGGGATAACTATGCT.

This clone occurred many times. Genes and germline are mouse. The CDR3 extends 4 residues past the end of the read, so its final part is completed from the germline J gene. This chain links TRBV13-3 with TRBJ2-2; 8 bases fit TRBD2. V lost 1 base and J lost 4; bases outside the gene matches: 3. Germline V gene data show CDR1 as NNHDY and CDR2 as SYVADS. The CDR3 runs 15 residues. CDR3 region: CASSDLGGTTGQLYF. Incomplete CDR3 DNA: TGTGCCAGCAGTGATCTGGGGGGTACCACCGGG.

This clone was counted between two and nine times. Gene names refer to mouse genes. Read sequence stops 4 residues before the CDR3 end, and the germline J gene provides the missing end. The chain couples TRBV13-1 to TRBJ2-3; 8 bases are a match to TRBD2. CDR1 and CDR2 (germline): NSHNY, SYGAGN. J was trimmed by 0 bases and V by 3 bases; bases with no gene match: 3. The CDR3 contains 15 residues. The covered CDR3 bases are TGTGCCAGCAGTGTGCTGGGGGGTAGTGCAGAA. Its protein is CASSVLGGSAE. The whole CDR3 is CASSVLGGSAETLYF.

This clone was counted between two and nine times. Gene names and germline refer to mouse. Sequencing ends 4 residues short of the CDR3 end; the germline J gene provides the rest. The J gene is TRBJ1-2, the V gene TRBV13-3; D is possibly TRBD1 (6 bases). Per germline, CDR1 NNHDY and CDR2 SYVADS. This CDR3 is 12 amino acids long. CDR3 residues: CASSVTGFDYTF. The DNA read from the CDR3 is TGTGCCAGCAGTGTCACAGGGTTC.

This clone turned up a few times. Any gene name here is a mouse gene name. Here the CDR3 reads CASSEQGDYNSPLYF. Partial CDR3 DNA: TGTGCCAGCAGCGAGCAGGGGGACTATAATTCGCCC. The chain is built from TRBV5 and TRBJ1-6; TRBD1 aligns across 7 bases. The read ends 3 residues early relative to the CDR3; the germline J gene fills the gap. TRBJ1-6 qualifies as an ORF whose function is uncertain. V gave up 5 bases and J gave up 3 bases; unmatched junction bases: 4. The CDR3 is 15 amino acids. Germline V gene data show CDR1 as LGHNA and CDR2 as YNLKQL (reference sequence).

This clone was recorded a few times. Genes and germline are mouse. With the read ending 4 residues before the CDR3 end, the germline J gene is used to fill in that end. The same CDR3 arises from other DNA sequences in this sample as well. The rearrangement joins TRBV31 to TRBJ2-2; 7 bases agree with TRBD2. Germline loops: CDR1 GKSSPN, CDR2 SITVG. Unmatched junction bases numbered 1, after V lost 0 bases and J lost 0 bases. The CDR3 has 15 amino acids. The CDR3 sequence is CAWSLWGSNTGQLYF. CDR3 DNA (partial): TGTGCCTGGAGTCTCTGGGGGTCAAACACCGGG.

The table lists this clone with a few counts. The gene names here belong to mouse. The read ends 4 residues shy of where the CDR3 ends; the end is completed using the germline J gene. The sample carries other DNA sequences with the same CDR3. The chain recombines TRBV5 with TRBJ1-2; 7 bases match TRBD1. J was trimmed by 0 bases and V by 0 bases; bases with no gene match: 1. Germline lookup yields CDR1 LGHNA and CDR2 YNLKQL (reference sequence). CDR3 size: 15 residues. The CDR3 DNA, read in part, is TGTGCCAGCAGCCAAGATCAGGGGGCAAACTCC. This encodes CASSQDQGANS. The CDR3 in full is CASSQDQGANSDYTF.